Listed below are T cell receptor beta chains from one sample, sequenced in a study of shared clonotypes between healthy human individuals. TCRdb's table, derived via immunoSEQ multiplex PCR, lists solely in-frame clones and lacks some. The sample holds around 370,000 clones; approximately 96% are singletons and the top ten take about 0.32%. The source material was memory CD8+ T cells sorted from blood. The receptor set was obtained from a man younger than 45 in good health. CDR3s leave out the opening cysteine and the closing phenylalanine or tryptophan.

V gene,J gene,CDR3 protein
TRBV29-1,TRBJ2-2,SVGTSGNTGELF
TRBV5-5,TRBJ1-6,ASSYVGVGNSPLH
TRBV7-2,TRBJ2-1,ASSLGTSAYNEQF
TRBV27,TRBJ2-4,ASSLRGAHIQY
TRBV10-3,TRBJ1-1,ASRNEGLNTEAF
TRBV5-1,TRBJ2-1,ASSGLAGYNEQF
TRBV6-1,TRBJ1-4,ASSEEDRGRKEKLF
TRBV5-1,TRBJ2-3,ASSSLTGSFTDTQY
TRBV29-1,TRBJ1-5,SVAAGNQPQH
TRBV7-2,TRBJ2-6,ASSLEGGSGANVLT
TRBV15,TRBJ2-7,ATSRVPRGSLSYEQY
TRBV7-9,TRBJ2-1,ASSLGLAGGGSYNEQF
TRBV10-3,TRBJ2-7,AISGGLAGTYEQY
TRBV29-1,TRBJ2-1,SARGGRVPEQF
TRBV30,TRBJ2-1,AWSREGEQF
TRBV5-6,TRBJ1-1,ASSDGAEAF
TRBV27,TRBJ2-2,ASSFLPISGRVTGELF
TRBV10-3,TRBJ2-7,AISESRWLAGDHEQY
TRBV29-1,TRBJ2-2,SVGQGAGELF
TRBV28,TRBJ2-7,ASRGYTGRRAEQY
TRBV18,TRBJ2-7,ASSLQTSGRTYEQY
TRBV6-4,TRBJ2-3,ASSLVAGGADTQY